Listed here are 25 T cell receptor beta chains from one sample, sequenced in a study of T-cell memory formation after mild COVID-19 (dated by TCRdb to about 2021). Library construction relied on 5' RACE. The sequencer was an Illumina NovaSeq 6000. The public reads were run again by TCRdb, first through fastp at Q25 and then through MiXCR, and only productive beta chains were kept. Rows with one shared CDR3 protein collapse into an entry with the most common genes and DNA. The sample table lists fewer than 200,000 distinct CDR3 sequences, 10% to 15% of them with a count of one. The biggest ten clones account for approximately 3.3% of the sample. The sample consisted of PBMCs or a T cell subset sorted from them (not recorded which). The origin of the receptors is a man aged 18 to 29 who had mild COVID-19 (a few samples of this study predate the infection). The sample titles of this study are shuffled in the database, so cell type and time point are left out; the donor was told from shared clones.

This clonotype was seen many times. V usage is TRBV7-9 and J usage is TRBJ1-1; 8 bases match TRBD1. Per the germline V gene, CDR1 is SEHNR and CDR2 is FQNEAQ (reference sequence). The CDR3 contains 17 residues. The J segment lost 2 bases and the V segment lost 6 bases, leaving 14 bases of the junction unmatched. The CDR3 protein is CASRPPLRTGPNTEAFF. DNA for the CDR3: TGTGCCAGCAGGCCTCCCTTAAGGACAGGGCCCAACACTGAAGCTTTCTTT. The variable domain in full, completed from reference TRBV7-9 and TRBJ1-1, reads DTGVSQNPRHKITKRGQNVTFRCDPISEHNRLYWYRQTLGQGPEFLTYFQNEAQLEKSRLLSDRFSAERPKGSFSTLEIQRTEQGDSAMYLCASRPPLRTGPNTEAFFGQGTRLTVV.

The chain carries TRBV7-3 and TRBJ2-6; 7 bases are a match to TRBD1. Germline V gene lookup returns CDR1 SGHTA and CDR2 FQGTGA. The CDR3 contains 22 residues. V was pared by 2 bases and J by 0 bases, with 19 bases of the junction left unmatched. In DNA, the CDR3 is TGTGCCAGCAGCTTATTCGCCCAACAACAGGGGACGGGGAGCTCTGGGGCCAACGTCCTGACTTTC. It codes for CASSLFAQQQGTGSSGANVLTF. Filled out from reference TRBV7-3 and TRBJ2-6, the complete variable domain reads GAGVSQTPSNKVTEKGKYVELRCDPISGHTALYWYRQSLGQGPEFLIYFQGTGAADDSGLPNDRFFAVRPEGSVSTLKIQRTERGDSAVYLCASSLFAQQQGTGSSGANVLTFGAGSRLTVL.

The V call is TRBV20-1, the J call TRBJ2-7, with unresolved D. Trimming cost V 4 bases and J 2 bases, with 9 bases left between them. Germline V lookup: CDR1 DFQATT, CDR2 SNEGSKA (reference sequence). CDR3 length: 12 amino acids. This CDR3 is CSANRAPYEQYF. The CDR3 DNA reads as TGCAGTGCTAACCGGGCTCCCTACGAGCAGTACTTC.

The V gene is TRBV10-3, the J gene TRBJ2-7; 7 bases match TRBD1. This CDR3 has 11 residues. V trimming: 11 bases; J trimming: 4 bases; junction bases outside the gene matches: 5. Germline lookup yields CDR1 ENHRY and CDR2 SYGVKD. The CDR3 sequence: CAVGQQYEQYF. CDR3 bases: TGTGCCGTGGGACAGCAATACGAGCAGTACTTC.

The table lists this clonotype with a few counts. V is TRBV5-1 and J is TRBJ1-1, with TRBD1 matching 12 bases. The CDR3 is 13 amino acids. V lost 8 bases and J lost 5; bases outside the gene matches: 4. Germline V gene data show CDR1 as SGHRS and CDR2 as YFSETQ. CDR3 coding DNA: TGCGCCAGTGTGGGACAGGGGGCAACTGAAGCTTTCTTT. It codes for CASVGQGATEAFF. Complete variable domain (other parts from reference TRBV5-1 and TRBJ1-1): KAGVTQTPRYLIKTRGQQVTLSCSPISGHRSVSWYQQTPGQGLQFLFEYFSETQRNKGNFPGRFSGRQFSNSRSEMNVSTLELGDSALYLCASVGQGATEAFFGQGTRLTVV.

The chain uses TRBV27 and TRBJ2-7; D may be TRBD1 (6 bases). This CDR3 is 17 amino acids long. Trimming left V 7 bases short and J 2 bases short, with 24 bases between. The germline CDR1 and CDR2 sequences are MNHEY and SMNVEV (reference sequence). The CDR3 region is CASTRRTGNWGAYEQYV. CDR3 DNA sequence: TGTGCCAGCACCCGGAGAACAGGGAATTGGGGAGCCTACGAGCAGTACGTC.

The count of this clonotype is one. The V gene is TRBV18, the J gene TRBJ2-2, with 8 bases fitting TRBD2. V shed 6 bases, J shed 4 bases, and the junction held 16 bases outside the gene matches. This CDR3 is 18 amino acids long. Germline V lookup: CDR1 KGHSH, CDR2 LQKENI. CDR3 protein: CASSMPGSAGAFTGELFF. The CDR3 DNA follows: TGTGCCAGCTCGATGCCTGGTTCAGCGGGGGCGTTCACCGGGGAGCTGTTTTTT.

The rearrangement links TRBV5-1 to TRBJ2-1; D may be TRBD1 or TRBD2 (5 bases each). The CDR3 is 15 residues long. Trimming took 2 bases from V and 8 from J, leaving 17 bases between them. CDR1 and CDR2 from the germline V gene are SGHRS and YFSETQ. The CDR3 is CASSLLGKGLDEQFF. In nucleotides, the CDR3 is TGCGCCAGCAGCTTACTAGGTAAGGGGCTGGATGAGCAGTTCTTC.

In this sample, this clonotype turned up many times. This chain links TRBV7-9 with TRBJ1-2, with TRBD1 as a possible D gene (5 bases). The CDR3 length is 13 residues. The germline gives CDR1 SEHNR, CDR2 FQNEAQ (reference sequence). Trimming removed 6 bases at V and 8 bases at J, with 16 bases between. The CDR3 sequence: CASRPEGEVGYTF. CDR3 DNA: TGTGCCAGCAGGCCCGAAGGGGAGGTCGGCTACACCTTC. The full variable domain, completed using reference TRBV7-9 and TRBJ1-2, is DTGVSQNPRHKITKRGQNVTFRCDPISEHNRLYWYRQTLGQGPEFLTYFQNEAQLEKSRLLSDRFSAERPKGSFSTLEIQRTEQGDSAMYLCASRPEGEVGYTFGSGTRLTVV.

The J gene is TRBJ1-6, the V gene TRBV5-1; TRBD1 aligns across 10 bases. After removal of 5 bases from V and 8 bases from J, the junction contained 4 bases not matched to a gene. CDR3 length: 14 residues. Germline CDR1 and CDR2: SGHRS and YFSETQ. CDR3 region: CASSSGQGDSPLHF. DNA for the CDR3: TGCGCCAGCAGTTCCGGACAGGGGGATTCACCCCTCCACTTT.

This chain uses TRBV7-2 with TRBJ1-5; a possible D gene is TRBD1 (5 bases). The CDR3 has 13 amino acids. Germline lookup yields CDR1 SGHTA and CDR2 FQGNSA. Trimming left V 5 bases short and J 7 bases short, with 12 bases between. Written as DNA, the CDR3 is TGTGCCAGCAGCGGGGGACCGGGACAGCCCCAGCATTTT. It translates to CASSGGPGQPQHF.

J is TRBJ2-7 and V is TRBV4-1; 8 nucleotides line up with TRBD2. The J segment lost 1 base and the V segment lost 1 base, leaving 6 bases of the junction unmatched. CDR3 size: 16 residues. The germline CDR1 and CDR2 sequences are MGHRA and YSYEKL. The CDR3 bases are TGCGCCAGCAGCCAAGGTTGCGGGGGGCCGTCCTACGAGCAGTACGTC. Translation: CASSQGCGGPSYEQYV.

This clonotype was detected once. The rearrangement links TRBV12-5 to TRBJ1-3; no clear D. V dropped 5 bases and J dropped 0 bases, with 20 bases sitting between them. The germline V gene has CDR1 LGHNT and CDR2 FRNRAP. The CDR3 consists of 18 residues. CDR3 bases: TGTGCTAGTGGTCCCCGCCGCCAGCTAGGGATCTCTGGAAACACCATATATTTT. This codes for CASGPRRQLGISGNTIYF.

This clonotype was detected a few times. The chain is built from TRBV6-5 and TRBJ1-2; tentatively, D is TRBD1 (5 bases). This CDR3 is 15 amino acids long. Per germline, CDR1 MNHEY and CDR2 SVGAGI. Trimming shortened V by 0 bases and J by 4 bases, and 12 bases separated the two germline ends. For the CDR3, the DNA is TGTGCCAGCAGTTACTCCTGGGACGCCGGCTATGGCTACACCTTC. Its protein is CASSYSWDAGYGYTF.

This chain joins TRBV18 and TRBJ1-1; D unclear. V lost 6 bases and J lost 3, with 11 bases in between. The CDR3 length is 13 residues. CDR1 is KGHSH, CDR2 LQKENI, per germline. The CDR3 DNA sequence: TGTGCCAGCTCTGTGGATGGGGACACTGAAGCTTTCTTT. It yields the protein CASSVDGDTEAFF.

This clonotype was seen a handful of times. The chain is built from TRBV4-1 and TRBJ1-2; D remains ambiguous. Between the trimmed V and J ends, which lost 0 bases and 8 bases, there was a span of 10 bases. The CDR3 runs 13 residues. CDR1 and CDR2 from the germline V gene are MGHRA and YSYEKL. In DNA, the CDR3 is TGCGCCAGCAGCCAAGAAACGGGAAGCGGCTACACCTTC. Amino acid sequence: CASSQETGSGYTF.

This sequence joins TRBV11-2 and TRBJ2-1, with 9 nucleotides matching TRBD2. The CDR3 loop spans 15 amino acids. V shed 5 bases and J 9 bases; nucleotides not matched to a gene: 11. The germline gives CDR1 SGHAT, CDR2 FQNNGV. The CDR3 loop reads CASSLRLAATREQFF. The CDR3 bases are TGTGCCAGCAGCCTACGACTAGCGGCCACCCGTGAGCAGTTCTTC.

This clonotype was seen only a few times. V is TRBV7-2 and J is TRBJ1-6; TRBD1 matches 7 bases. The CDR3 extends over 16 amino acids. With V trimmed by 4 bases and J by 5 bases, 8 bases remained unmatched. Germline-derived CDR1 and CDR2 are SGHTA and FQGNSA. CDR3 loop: CASSSTGSFHNSPLHF. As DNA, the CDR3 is TGTGCCAGCAGCTCGACAGGGTCTTTCCATAATTCACCCCTCCACTTT.

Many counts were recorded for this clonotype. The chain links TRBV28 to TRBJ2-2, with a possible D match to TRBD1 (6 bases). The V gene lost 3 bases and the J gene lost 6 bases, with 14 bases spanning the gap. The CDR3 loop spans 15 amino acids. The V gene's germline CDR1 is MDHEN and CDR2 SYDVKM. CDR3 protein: CASSFPGQPSGELFF. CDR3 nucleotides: TGTGCCAGCAGTTTCCCCGGACAGCCTTCCGGGGAGCTGTTTTTT.

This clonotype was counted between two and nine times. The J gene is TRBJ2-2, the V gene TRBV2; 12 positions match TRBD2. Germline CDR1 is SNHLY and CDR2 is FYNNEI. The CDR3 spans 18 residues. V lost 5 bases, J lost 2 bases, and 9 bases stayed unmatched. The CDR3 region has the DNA TGTGCCAGCAGTTCCCTAGCGGGGGGGCCGGCAAACACCGGGGAGCTGTTTTTT. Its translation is CASSSLAGGPANTGELFF.

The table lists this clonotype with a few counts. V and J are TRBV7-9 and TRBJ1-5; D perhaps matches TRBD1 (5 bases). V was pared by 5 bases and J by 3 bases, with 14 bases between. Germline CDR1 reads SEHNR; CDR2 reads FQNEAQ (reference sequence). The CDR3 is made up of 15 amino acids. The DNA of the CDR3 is TGTGCCAGCAGCCCCATTGCAGGGAACAATCAGCCCCAGCATTTT. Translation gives CASSPIAGNNQPQHF.

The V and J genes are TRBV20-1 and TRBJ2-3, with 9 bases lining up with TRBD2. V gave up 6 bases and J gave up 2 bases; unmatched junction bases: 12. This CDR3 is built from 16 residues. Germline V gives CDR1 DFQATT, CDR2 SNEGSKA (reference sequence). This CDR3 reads CSADGGSGGPTDTQYF. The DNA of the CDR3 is TGCAGTGCGGACGGGGGTAGCGGGGGACCCACAGATACGCAGTATTTT.

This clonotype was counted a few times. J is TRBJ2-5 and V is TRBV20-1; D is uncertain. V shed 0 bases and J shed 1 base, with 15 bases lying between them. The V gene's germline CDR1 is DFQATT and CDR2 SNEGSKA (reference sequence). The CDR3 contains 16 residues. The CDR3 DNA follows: TGCAGTGCTAGAGAGTCTGTTTTAGTCCTCCAAGAGACCCAGTACTTC. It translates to CSARESVLVLQETQYF.

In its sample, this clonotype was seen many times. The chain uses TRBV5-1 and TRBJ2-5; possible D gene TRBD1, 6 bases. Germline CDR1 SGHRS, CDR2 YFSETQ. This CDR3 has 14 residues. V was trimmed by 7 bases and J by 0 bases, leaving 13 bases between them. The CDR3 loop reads CASAEQGDQETQYF. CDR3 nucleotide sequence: TGCGCCAGCGCAGAACAGGGAGACCAAGAGACCCAGTACTTC.

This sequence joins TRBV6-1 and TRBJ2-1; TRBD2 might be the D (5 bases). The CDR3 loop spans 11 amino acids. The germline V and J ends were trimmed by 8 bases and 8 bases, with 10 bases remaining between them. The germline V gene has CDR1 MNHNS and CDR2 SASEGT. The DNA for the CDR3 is TGTGCCAGCGGAGGCTTCGATGAGCAGTTCTTC. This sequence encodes CASGGFDEQFF.